The 20 T cell receptor beta chains below all came from one sample that was sequenced in a study of cytomegalovirus exposure and HLA in healthy donors (dated by TCRdb to the late 2010s). The library was prepared using the immunoSEQ multiplex PCR assay. A mixture of 60 forward primers for TCR Vbeta segments and 13 reverse primers for TCR Jbeta segments was used in the multiplex PCR. Imported from immuneACCESS, the table was reduced by TCRdb to in-frame sequences with V and J called. These copies leave out some clones; in studies compared against another copy, an unresolved V gene accounts for under half, and the cause of the remainder is not known. The sample table contains tens of thousands of clones; only one count was recorded for around 40% of them. Roughly 2% of the sample is in the top ten clones. Sequenced: PBMCs. These receptors came from a woman in her forties or fifties in good health and CMV-seronegative.

The V and J genes are TRBV27 and TRBJ2-2; D may be TRBD2 (6 bases). V dropped 7 bases and J dropped 4 bases, with 19 bases sitting between them. From germline, CDR1 is MNHEY and CDR2 SMNVEV (reference sequence). The CDR3 consists of 16 residues. DNA of the CDR3: TGTGCCAGCACTTCGGGGGAAACAGTGGGCACCGGGGAGCTGTTTTTT. Translated: CASTSGETVGTGELFF.

The rearrangement links TRBV27 to TRBJ1-1; a weak D match, TRBD1 (5 bases). Germline-derived CDR1 and CDR2 are MNHEY and SMNVEV (reference sequence). This CDR3 spans 14 amino acids. Deletions cut 5 bases from V and 5 bases from J, with 15 bases between. The CDR3 nucleotides read TGTGCCAGCAGTCCACAGGTTCCGGAGACTGAAGCTTTCTTT. Translation gives CASSPQVPETEAFF.

This chain uses TRBV5-4 with TRBJ2-5, with TRBD1 matching 7 bases. The CDR3 consists of 12 residues. With V trimmed by 3 bases and J by 5 bases, 1 base remained unmatched. The germline V gene has CDR1 SGHNT and CDR2 YYREEE (reference sequence). CDR3 DNA sequence: TGTGCCAGCAGCTCGGACAGGGAGACCCAGTACTTC. This gives the protein CASSSDRETQYF.

This chain's CDR3 is CASSPWDRGKLEQYF. CDR3 DNA: TGTGCCAGCAGTCCTTGGGACAGGGGAAAGCTCGAGCAGTACTTC. The rearrangement links TRBV6-1 to TRBJ2-7; 10 nucleotides agree with TRBD1. The ends lost 5 bases at V and 6 bases at J; junction bases unmatched: 10. The germline gives CDR1 MNHNS, CDR2 SASEGT. This CDR3 comprises 15 residues.

This clone was found a few times. The rearrangement joins TRBV6-1 to TRBJ2-3; tentatively, D is TRBD2 (5 bases). Germline V gene lookup returns CDR1 MNHNS and CDR2 SASEGT. The CDR3 extends over 13 amino acids. The germline V and J ends were trimmed by 7 bases and 3 bases, with 11 bases remaining between them. CDR3 loop: CASMGVQTDTQYF. For the CDR3, the DNA is TGTGCCAGCATGGGAGTCCAGACAGATACGCAGTATTTT.

This clone was seen a handful of times. The rearrangement uses TRBV14 and TRBJ2-7, with D possibly being TRBD1 (6 bases). Germline-derived CDR1 and CDR2 are SGHDN and FVKESK. V dropped 7 bases and J dropped 0 bases, with 22 bases sitting between them. This CDR3 has 17 amino acids. CDR3: CASNRLGGRVASYEQYF. The CDR3 DNA reads TGTGCCAGCAACCGACTTGGGGGCAGGGTGGCCTCCTACGAGCAGTACTTC.

V and J are TRBV23-1 and TRBJ1-4; 8 bases fit TRBD1. TRBV23-1 is placed among ORFs of uncertain function. V dropped 7 bases and J dropped 3; count of bases not matched to a gene: 7. The CDR3 is 15 residues long. The DNA for the CDR3 is TGCGCCAGCATGAGCAGGGGGCTTTCTAATGAAAAACTGTTTTTT. Translated: CASMSRGLSNEKLFF.

Only a few counts were recorded for this clone. The rearrangement uses TRBV11-2 and TRBJ1-6, with TRBD1 matching 9 bases. Per germline, CDR1 SGHAT and CDR2 FQNNGV. The CDR3 has 17 amino acids. Trimming took 5 bases from V and 7 from J; bases not matched to a gene: 12. CDR3: CASSPTWGQGANSPLHF. CDR3 DNA sequence: TGTGCCAGCAGCCCCACATGGGGACAGGGCGCAAATTCACCCCTCCACTTT.

This clone came up a few times. V usage is TRBV27 and J usage is TRBJ1-5; 7 bases agree with TRBD1. This CDR3 region has 16 residues. The junction had 15 bases not matched to a gene; V was cut back by 8 bases and J by 5 bases. Germline CDR1 MNHEY, CDR2 SMNVEV (reference sequence). CDR3 protein: CASGRTGRTGDQPQHF. The CDR3 DNA is TGTGCCAGCGGGAGGACAGGCCGAACCGGGGATCAGCCCCAGCATTTT.

The chain is built from TRBV19 and TRBJ2-1, with 8 positions matching TRBD1. The CDR3 contains 12 residues. CDR1 is LNHDA, CDR2 SQIVND, per germline (reference sequence). Trimming cost V 8 bases and J 7 bases; bases outside gene matches: 4. CDR3 protein: CASGTGGNEQFF. Here the CDR3 DNA reads TGTGCCAGTGGGACAGGAGGGAATGAGCAGTTCTTC.

In its sample, this clone was seen a few times. This rearrangement joins TRBV2 to TRBJ1-5; D is possibly TRBD1 (6 bases). The CDR3 is 15 amino acids. Germline-derived CDR1 and CDR2 are SNHLY and FYNNEI. V gave up 8 bases and J gave up 4 bases, with 18 bases separating them. CDR3 sequence: CASGGADRPNQPQHF. CDR3 nucleotides: TGTGCCAGCGGGGGGGCCGACAGGCCGAATCAGCCCCAGCATTTT.

This sequence joins TRBV19 and TRBJ2-5; the match to TRBD2 covers 7 bases. Unmatched junction bases numbered 2, after V lost 2 bases and J lost 5 bases. This CDR3 region has 13 residues. Germline V gene sequence: CDR1 LNHDA, CDR2 SQIVND (reference sequence). For the CDR3, the DNA is TGTGCCAGTAGTATACAGGGAGGGGAGACCCAGTACTTC. It translates to CASSIQGGETQYF.

The rearrangement links TRBV28 to TRBJ2-3; 8 bases align to TRBD1. Trimming cost V 10 bases and J 0 bases; bases outside gene matches: 12. The CDR3 has 16 residues. Germline V gene sequence: CDR1 MDHEN, CDR2 SYDVKM. The CDR3 region is CAINGQGGTSTDTQYF. In DNA form, the CDR3 reads TGTGCCATAAACGGACAGGGCGGAACTAGCACAGATACGCAGTATTTT.

The chain has TRBV7-9 and TRBJ2-1; 8 bases match TRBD1. The V gene end was trimmed by 5 bases and the J gene end by 4 bases; junction bases not matched to a gene: 13. This CDR3 is built from 17 residues. Germline V gene data show CDR1 as SEHNR and CDR2 as FQNEAQ (reference sequence). This CDR3 is CASSPQGGSDFYNEQFF. CDR3 bases: TGTGCCAGCAGCCCACAGGGGGGCAGTGATTTTTACAATGAGCAGTTCTTC.

V and J are TRBV27 and TRBJ1-1; TRBD1 might be the D (6 bases). The CDR3 covers 14 residues. V gave up 8 bases and J gave up 1 base, with 14 bases separating them. CDR1 and CDR2 from the germline V gene are MNHEY and SMNVEV (reference sequence). The CDR3 loop reads CASSPWGQNTEAFF. In DNA form, the CDR3 reads TGTGCCAGCTCGCCATGGGGACAGAACACTGAAGCTTTCTTT.

The rearrangement joins TRBV2 to TRBJ1-2; 9 nucleotides agree with TRBD1. The germline gives CDR1 SNHLY, CDR2 FYNNEI. V shed 0 bases, J shed 8 bases, and the junction held 10 bases outside the gene matches. The CDR3 loop spans 16 amino acids. The CDR3 DNA reads as TGTGCCAGCAGTGAAGCGCTTCGGGACAGGGCAGGGGGCTACACCTTC. Its protein is CASSEALRDRAGGYTF.

The rearrangement links TRBV4-1 to TRBJ2-5, with 9 bases matching TRBD1. The ends lost 8 bases at V and 2 bases at J; junction bases unmatched: 15. CDR1 and CDR2 (germline): MGHRA, YSYEKL. This CDR3 is 17 amino acids long. As DNA, the CDR3 is TGCGCCAGCGCCTCACGGAGGGGACAGGGCTCACAAGAGACCCAGTACTTC. Amino acids: CASASRRGQGSQETQYF.

This clone was picked up a small number of times. This chain connects TRBV11-2 to TRBJ2-3; D may be TRBD2 (6 bases). V was cut by 4 bases and J by 0 bases, with 14 bases left in between. Germline CDR1 SGHAT, CDR2 FQNNGV. The CDR3 spans 16 residues. The CDR3 is CASSYSPGLSTDTQYF. The CDR3 nucleotides are TGTGCCAGCAGCTACTCCCCGGGACTTAGCACAGATACGCAGTATTTT. Filled out from reference TRBV11-2 and TRBJ2-3, the complete variable domain reads EAGVAQSPRYKIIEKRQSVAFWCNPISGHATLYWYQQILGQGPKLLIQFQNNGVVDDSQLPKDRFSAERLKGVDSTLKIQPAKLEDSAVYLCASSYSPGLSTDTQYFGPGTRLTVL.

This clone was seen a few times. The CDR3 loop is CASSLTRYDGELFF. For the CDR3, the DNA is TGTGCCAGCAGCTTAACCCGGTACGACGGGGAGCTGTTTTTT. The V and J genes are TRBV5-8 and TRBJ2-2; D gene unclear. The CDR3 is 14 amino acids. From germline, CDR1 is SGHTS and CDR2 YDEGEE. V was clipped by 2 bases and J by 7 bases, with 12 bases between them.

The genes are TRBV13 and TRBJ1-2; D ambiguous. The CDR3 is made up of 15 amino acids. Germline V gives CDR1 PRHDT, CDR2 FYEKMQ (reference sequence). Trimming shortened V by 4 bases and J by 2 bases, and 14 bases separated the two germline ends. Written as DNA, the CDR3 is TGTGCCAGCAGCTCCCTCGGGGTCCCAAACTATGGCTACACCTTC. It is translated as CASSSLGVPNYGYTF. Filled out from reference TRBV13 and TRBJ1-2, the complete variable domain reads AAGVIQSPRHLIKEKRETATLKCYPIPRHDTVYWYQQGPGQDPQFLISFYEKMQSDKGSIPDRFSAQQFSDYHSELNMSSLELGDSALYFCASSSLGVPNYGYTFGSGTRLTVV.